The next 7 T cell receptor beta chains were all read from a single sample in a study of T-cell memory formation after mild COVID-19. TCRdb passed the 5' RACE reads through MiXCR, listing each CDR3 protein once. This sample has some 110,000 distinct CDR3 sequences, with 15% to 20% found just once. Sequencing used PBMCs or a T cell subset sorted from them (not recorded which). These receptors were collected from an adult woman who had mild COVID-19 (a few samples of this study predate the infection). Cell type and time point are not known.

This clonotype was seen only a few times. The chain has TRBV6-2 or TRBV6-3 and TRBJ2-2, with D maybe TRBD2 (5 bases). V was pared by 7 bases and J by 3 bases, with 9 bases between. Per germline, CDR1 MNHEY and CDR2 SVGEGT. CDR3 length: 13 amino acids. The CDR3 bases are TGTGCCAGCAACGAGAGGGACACCGGGGAGCTGTTTTTT. Translation gives CASNERDTGELFF.

This clonotype came up many times. The chain carries TRBV11-3 and TRBJ2-7; no firm D call. The CDR3 sequence is 13 residues long. V was pared by 1 base and J by 1 base, with 5 bases between. From germline, CDR1 is SGHNT and CDR2 YENEEA. The CDR3 here is CASSLAVSYEQYF. In DNA form, the CDR3 reads TGTGCCAGCAGCTTAGCCGTGTCCTACGAGCAGTACTTC.

This chain links TRBV5-1 with TRBJ1-1; TRBD1 agrees at 9 bases. Looked up from germline, CDR1 is SGHRS and CDR2 is YFSETQ. There are 18 residues in the CDR3. Losses at the gene ends were 1 base for V and 4 bases for J; bases not matched to a gene: 14. Here the CDR3 reads CASSLYDRGSTGSTEAFF. The CDR3 DNA follows: TGCGCCAGCAGCTTGTACGACAGGGGGTCCACAGGGAGCACTGAAGCTTTCTTT.

The V gene is TRBV9, the J gene TRBJ1-3; no reliable D call. V lost 3 bases and J 1 base, leaving 5 bases between the germline ends. Germline V gene data show CDR1 as SGDLS and CDR2 as YYNGEE. This CDR3 contains 13 residues. CDR3 sequence: CASSGSSGNTIYF. Here the CDR3 DNA reads TGTGCCAGCAGCGGAAGTTCTGGAAACACCATATATTTT.

The chain combines TRBV9 with TRBJ2-7; 7 nucleotides line up with TRBD2. CDR1 is SGDLS, CDR2 YYNGEE, per germline. The V and J ends lost 3 bases and 0 bases, in that order; junction bases with no gene match: 6. The CDR3 spans 15 residues. CDR3 in amino acids: CASSGPGLSSYEQYF. CDR3 nucleotide sequence: TGTGCCAGCAGCGGTCCGGGACTAAGCTCCTACGAGCAGTACTTC.

V gene TRBV3-1 combines with J gene TRBJ2-7; TRBD2 might be the D (6 bases). There are 14 residues in the CDR3. Trimming cost V 10 bases and J 5 bases, with 21 bases left between them. CDR1 and CDR2 (germline): LGHDT, YNNKEL (reference sequence). This CDR3 reads CATRPGTGEDEQYF. The CDR3 nucleotides are TGTGCCACGAGGCCGGGAACGGGGGAGGACGAGCAGTACTTC.

This clonotype was counted a few times. This chain uses TRBV12-3 or TRBV12-4 with TRBJ2-5; D may be TRBD2 (6 bases). CDR3 size: 14 residues. V was trimmed by 3 bases and J by 4 bases, leaving 12 bases between them. This chain's CDR3 is CASSFWEDGETQYF. The CDR3 DNA is TGTGCCAGCAGTTTTTGGGAGGACGGAGAGACCCAGTACTTC.